A single sample gave rise to the 3 T cell receptor beta chains below, sequenced in a study. TCRdb processed the 5' RACE reads anew with MiXCR; each CDR3 protein has one entry. The table lists more than 4,500 distinct CDR3 sequences, about two thirds of them singletons. Sequencing was performed on naive CD4+ T cells sorted from blood. This sample's subset: naive CD4+ T cells, CD4+CD45RA+CD25-. Receptor source: a female donor with breast cancer.

The chain couples TRBV7-9 to TRBJ2-5; D is unclear. The J call may not be correct, given that the DNA end is closer to TRBJ2-7. Germline CDR1 is SEHNR and CDR2 is FQNEAQ (reference sequence). The CDR3 totals 14 residues. The CDR3 protein is CASSSTVELYEQYF. In DNA form, the CDR3 reads TGTGCCAGCAGCTCGACGGTGGAACTTTACGAGCAGTACTTC.

The gene calls are TRBV5-1 and TRBJ1-1; TRBD1 aligns across 7 bases. Germline V gives CDR1 SGHRS, CDR2 YFSETQ. The CDR3 totals 17 residues. Germline trimming cut 0 bases from V and 1 base from J; bases unmatched to any gene: 9. DNA of the CDR3: TGCGCCAGCAGCTTGGACAATTACAGGGGTCGGAACACTGAAGCTTTCTTT. Its translation is CASSLDNYRGRNTEAFF. Supplemented by reference TRBV5-1 and TRBJ1-1, the full variable domain reads KAGVTQTPRYLIKTRGQQVTLSCSPISGHRSVSWYQQTPGQGLQFLFEYFSETQRNKGNFPGRFSGRQFSNSRSEMNVSTLELGDSALYLCASSLDNYRGRNTEAFFGQGTRLTVV.

In regard to this clonotype: This CDR3 is missing its conserved last phenylalanine or tryptophan, likely due to a read error. CDR3 bases: TGCAGTGCTAGGCTGCAGCCTAGCACAGATACGCAGTATCTT. Translated, it gives CSARLQPSTDTQYL. The genes are TRBV20-1 and TRBJ2-3; no reliable D call. Germline assignment: CDR1 DFQATT and CDR2 SNEGSKA (reference sequence). The CDR3 spans 14 residues. V was shortened by 3 bases and J by 0 bases, with 10 bases between the two germline ends.